Shown below are 6 T cell receptor beta chains from a single sample sequenced in a study of PD-1 blockade in classical Hodgkin lymphoma. Measured with immunoSEQ multiplex PCR; TCRdb has only the in-frame clones, and not every one. The sample lists 23,000 or so clones, approximately 85% occurring once. The sample's time point: cycle 4 day 1 (C4D1), after five to seven weeks of nivolumab. All patients experienced relapse after autologous stem cell transplantation, and brentuximab vedotin exposure was variable. Sample: peripheral blood mononuclear cells (PBMCs), taken before the fourth cycle of nivolumab. The source is a human donor with classical Hodgkin lymphoma.

In DNA, the CDR3 is TGTGCCAGCGGGACTAGCGGCTACAATGAGCAGTTCTTC. Residues: CASGTSGYNEQFF. This sequence joins TRBV25-1 and TRBJ2-1; 11 bases are a match to TRBD2. Germline V CDR1 and CDR2: MGHDK, SYGVNS. The CDR3 totals 13 residues. V trimming: 8 bases; J trimming: 3 bases; junction bases outside the gene matches: 0.

The V call is TRBV7-2, the J call TRBJ1-3; no reliable D call. This CDR3 contains 14 residues. Trimming took off 2 bases at V and 0 bases at J, with 5 bases between the two ends. Germline values: CDR1 SGHTA, CDR2 FQGNSA. CDR3 amino acids: CASSLWLSGNTIYF. CDR3 nucleotides: TGTGCCAGCAGCTTATGGCTCTCTGGAAACACCATATATTTT.

CDR3 bases: TGCGCCAGCAGCCCAGGGGAATGGAACACTGAAGCTTTCTTT. As protein: CASSPGEWNTEAFF. The J gene is TRBJ1-1, the V gene TRBV5-1, with D possibly being TRBD1 (6 bases). Germline CDR1 and CDR2: SGHRS and YFSETQ. This CDR3 comprises 14 residues. The germline V and J ends were trimmed by 4 bases and 1 base, with 11 bases remaining between them.

The V and J genes are TRBV28 and TRBJ2-7; no clear D. The CDR3 has 14 amino acids. V lost 2 bases to trimming and J lost 0 bases, with 8 bases between them. Germline CDR1 MDHEN, CDR2 SYDVKM. The DNA of the CDR3 is TGTGCCAGCAGTTTAGTCCACAGCTCCTACGAGCAGTACTTC. Translation gives CASSLVHSSYEQYF.

This chain links TRBV5-1 with TRBJ1-4; the D is unclear. Trimming removed 1 base from V and 6 bases from J, with 7 bases in between. Per germline, CDR1 SGHRS and CDR2 YFSETQ. The CDR3 sequence is 13 residues long. CDR3 DNA: TGCGCCAGCAGCTTGATCGGGGATGAAAAACTGTTTTTT. This encodes CASSLIGDEKLFF.

The chain recombines TRBV2 with TRBJ2-3; D not certain. There are 13 residues in the CDR3. Germline CDR1 is SNHLY and CDR2 is FYNNEI. V shed 7 bases and J shed 1 base, with 9 bases lying between them. The CDR3 is CASMLRRTDTQYF. The CDR3 DNA reads TGTGCCAGCATGCTCCGCCGCACAGATACGCAGTATTTT.